This TCR beta chain was identified during a study of neoadjuvant anti-PD-1 for oral cavity cancer. The overall study: Nivolumab at 3 mg/kg was mostly given biweekly, three to four doses, pre-surgery. Non-progressing patients received a fourth nivolumab dose near day 43, then surgery on days 50-56.

This clone was seen only once. Germline lookup yields CDR1 ENHRY and CDR2 SYGVKD. V lost 9 bases and J lost 4; bases outside the gene matches: 10. The CDR3 is 15 residues long. Only in-frame clones appear in the TCRdb table, and some are missing; sequencing was by immunoSEQ multiplex PCR. The sample lists about 80,000 clones, approximately 80% occurring once. Patients were newly diagnosed with stage II-IVA oral cavity squamous cell carcinoma without prior systemic or radiation treatment. This sequence originates from a person aged 35-79 years with oral cavity squamous cell carcinoma. The sequencing here drew on PBMCs, taken before nivolumab (anti-PD-1) treatment. The chain combines TRBV10-3 with TRBJ1-3; 9 bases fit TRBD1. The CDR3: CAILPGQGSGNTIYF. The CDR3 nucleotides read TGTGCCATTCTTCCGGGACAGGGCTCAGGAAACACCATATATTTT.